These 8 T cell receptor beta chains share one sample of origin, sequenced in a study of T cells after yellow fever vaccination. TCRdb re-called the 5' RACE reads with MiXCR, one entry per CDR3 protein. The table includes around 320,000 distinct CDR3 sequences, 3.5% to 4.5% detected once. This material consisted of PBMCs, taken 15 days after the yellow fever booster vaccination. These receptors were collected from a man between 18 and 35 years old who received the YFV17D yellow fever vaccine.

This clonotype came up a few times. The chain joins TRBV20-1 to TRBJ1-2; 10 nucleotides line up with TRBD1. The V gene end was trimmed by 2 bases and the J gene end by 8 bases; junction bases not matched to a gene: 8. This CDR3 is built from 14 residues. Germline loops: CDR1 DFQATT, CDR2 SNEGSKA (reference sequence). CDR3 sequence: CSARTGQGTEGYTF. The CDR3 region has the DNA TGCAGTGCTAGAACGGGACAGGGGACCGAAGGCTACACCTTC.

This clonotype was recorded at least ten times. The rearrangement uses TRBV6-5 and TRBJ2-1; 13 bases line up with TRBD2. The junction had 4 bases not matched to a gene; V was cut back by 4 bases and J by 7 bases. Germline loops: CDR1 MNHEY, CDR2 SVGAGI. The CDR3 is 15 amino acids. The CDR3 loop is CASSFTSGGANEQFF. Here the CDR3 DNA reads TGTGCCAGCAGTTTTACTAGCGGGGGGGCAAATGAGCAGTTCTTC.

This clonotype was found many times. The chain combines TRBV25-1 with TRBJ2-1; D possibly corresponds to TRBD1 (5 bases). The germline CDR1 and CDR2 sequences are MGHDK and SYGVNS. V was shortened by 4 bases and J by 5 bases, with 15 bases between the two germline ends. This CDR3 is 15 amino acids long. The CDR3, as DNA: TGTGCCAGCAGTGCCCCGGCAGGGAACCACAATGAGCAGTTCTTC. Translating it yields CASSAPAGNHNEQFF.

This clonotype was counted ten times or more. The chain joins TRBV27 to TRBJ2-5; 12 bases align to TRBD2. With 3 bases clipped from V and 4 bases from J, the junction kept 3 bases outside the gene matches. The CDR3 covers 15 residues. Looked up from germline, CDR1 is MNHEY and CDR2 is SMNVEV (reference sequence). CDR3 region: CASSFLAGGTETQYF. The CDR3 DNA reads TGTGCCAGCAGTTTTCTAGCGGGGGGGACAGAGACCCAGTACTTC.

This clonotype was detected many times. The CDR3 here is CASSDQQGATEQYF. As DNA, the CDR3 is TGTGCCAGCAGCGATCAACAGGGGGCCACCGAGCAGTACTTC. The chain is built from TRBV7-2 and TRBJ2-7, with TRBD1 matching over 9 bases. CDR1 and CDR2 from the germline V gene are SGHTA and FQGNSA. V gave up 5 bases and J gave up 6 bases; unmatched junction bases: 8. CDR3 length equals 14 residues.

This clonotype was observed a few times. CDR3 amino acids: CASSLRPGQDITGELFF. CDR3 bases: TGTGCCAGCAGCTTACGGCCGGGACAGGACATCACCGGGGAGCTGTTTTTT. The V gene is TRBV7-9, the J gene TRBJ2-2; TRBD1 matches at 8 bases. Germline V CDR1 and CDR2: SEHNR, FQNEAQ (reference sequence). V dropped 2 bases and J dropped 4; count of bases not matched to a gene: 9. The CDR3 has 17 amino acids.

CDR3 DNA: TGCAGTGCGCCGGGACAGGTTAATGAAAAACTGTTTTTT. Its protein is CSAPGQVNEKLFF. The V and J genes are TRBV20-1 and TRBJ1-4; TRBD1 matches at 8 bases. V dropped 6 bases and J dropped 4; count of bases not matched to a gene: 4. CDR1 is DFQATT, CDR2 SNEGSKA, per germline (reference sequence). The CDR3 runs 13 residues.

The CDR3 DNA reads as TGTGCCAGCACCCTACTAGCGGGGGCCCTTGCGTTTATTCGATATACGCAGTATTTT. Amino acids: CASTLLAGALAFIRYTQYF. This rearrangement joins TRBV6-6 to TRBJ2-3, with TRBD2 identical over 11 bases. The CDR3 totals 19 residues. Per the germline V gene, CDR1 is MNHNY and CDR2 is SVGAGI (reference sequence). J was trimmed by 7 bases and V by 7 bases; bases with no gene match: 22.